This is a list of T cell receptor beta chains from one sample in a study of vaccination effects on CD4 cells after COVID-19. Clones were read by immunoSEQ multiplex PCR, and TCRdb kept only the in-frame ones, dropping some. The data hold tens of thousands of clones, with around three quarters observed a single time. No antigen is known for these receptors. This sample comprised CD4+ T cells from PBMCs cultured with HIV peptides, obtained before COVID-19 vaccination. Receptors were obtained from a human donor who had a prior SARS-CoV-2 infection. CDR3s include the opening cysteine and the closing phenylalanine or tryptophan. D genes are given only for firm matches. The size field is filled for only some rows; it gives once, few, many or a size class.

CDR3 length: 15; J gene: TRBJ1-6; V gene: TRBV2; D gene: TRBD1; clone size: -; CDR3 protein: CASGGDRSYNSPLHF; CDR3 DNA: TGTGCCAGCGGGGGGGACAGGTCCTATAATTCACCCCTCCACTTT
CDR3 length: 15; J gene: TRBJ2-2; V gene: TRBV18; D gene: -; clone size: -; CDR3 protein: CASSLATLNTGELFF; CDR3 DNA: TGTGCCAGCTCACTAGCTACTTTAAACACCGGGGAGCTGTTTTTT
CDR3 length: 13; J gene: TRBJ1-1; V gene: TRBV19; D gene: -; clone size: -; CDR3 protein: CASSTVPSTEAFF; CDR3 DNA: TGTGCCAGTAGTACGGTCCCGAGCACTGAAGCTTTCTTT
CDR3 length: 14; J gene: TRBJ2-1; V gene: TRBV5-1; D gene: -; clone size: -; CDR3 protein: CASSLDGVIAPQFF; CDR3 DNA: TGCGCCAGCAGCTTGGACGGGGTGATCGCCCCTCAGTTCTTC
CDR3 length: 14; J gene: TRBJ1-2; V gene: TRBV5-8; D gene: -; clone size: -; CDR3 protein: CASSLDPGPYGYTF; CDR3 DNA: TGTGCCAGCAGCTTGGATCCGGGTCCCTATGGCTACACCTTC
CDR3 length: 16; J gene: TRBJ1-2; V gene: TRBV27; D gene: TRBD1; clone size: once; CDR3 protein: CASSFTGGWENGGYTF; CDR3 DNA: TGTGCCAGCAGCTTCACAGGGGGTTGGGAAAACGGTGGCTACACCTTC
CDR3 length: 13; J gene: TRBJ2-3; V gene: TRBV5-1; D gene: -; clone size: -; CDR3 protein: CASSSQGTDTQYF; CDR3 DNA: TGCGCCAGCAGCTCACAGGGCACCGATACGCAGTATTTT
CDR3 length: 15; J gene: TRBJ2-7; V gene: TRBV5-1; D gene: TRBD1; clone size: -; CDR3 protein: CASSLVGQGPYEQYF; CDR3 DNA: TGCGCCAGCAGCTTGGTCGGACAGGGCCCCTACGAGCAGTACTTC
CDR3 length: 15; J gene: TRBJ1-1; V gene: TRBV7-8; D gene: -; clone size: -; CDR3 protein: CASSLNRAGSTEAFF; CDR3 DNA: TGTGCCAGCAGCTTAAACAGGGCCGGGAGCACTGAAGCTTTCTTT
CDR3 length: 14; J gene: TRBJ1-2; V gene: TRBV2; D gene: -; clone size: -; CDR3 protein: CASSGQFQRYGYTF; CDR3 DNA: TGTGCCAGCAGTGGACAGTTCCAACGCTATGGCTACACCTTC
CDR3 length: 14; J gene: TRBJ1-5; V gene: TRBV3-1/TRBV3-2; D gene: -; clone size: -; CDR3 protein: CASSQGMSNQPQHF; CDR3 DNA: TGTGCCAGCAGCCAAGGTATGTCCAATCAGCCCCAGCATTTT
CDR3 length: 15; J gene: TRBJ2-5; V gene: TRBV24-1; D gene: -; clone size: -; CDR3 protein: CATSDPKELEETQYF; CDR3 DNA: TGTGCCACCAGTGATCCAAAAGAATTAGAAGAGACCCAGTACTTC
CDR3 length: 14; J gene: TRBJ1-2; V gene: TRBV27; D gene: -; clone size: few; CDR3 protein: CASSLYGGRNGYTF; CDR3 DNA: TGTGCCAGCAGTTTATATGGGGGGCGAAATGGCTACACCTTC
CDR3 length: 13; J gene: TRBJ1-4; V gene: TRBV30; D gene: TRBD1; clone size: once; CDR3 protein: CAWKQGIYEKLFF; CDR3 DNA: TGTGCCTGGAAACAGGGGATTTACGAAAAACTGTTTTTT
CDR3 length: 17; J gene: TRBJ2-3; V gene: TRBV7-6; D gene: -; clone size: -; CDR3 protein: CASSQTPRDPRTDTQYF; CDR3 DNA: TGTGCCAGCAGCCAAACCCCCAGGGACCCCCGCACAGATACGCAGTATTTT
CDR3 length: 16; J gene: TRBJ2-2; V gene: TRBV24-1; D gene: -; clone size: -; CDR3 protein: CATSALDFGGSGELFF; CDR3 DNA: TGTGCCACCAGTGCCCTGGACTTTGGGGGGTCCGGGGAGCTGTTTTTT
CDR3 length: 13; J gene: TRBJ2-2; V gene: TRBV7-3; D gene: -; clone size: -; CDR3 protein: CASSLTQRDLLFF; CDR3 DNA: TGTGCCAGCAGCTTAACCCAACGGGACTTGCTGTTTTTT
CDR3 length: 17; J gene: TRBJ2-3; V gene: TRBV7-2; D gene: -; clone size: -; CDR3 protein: CASSLGTGSPHTDTQYF; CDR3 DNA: TGTGCCAGCAGCTTAGGGACGGGGAGCCCCCACACAGATACGCAGTATTTT
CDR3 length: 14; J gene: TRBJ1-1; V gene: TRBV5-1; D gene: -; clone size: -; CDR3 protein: CASSPQGLHTEAFF; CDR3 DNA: TGCGCCAGCAGCCCACAGGGATTGCACACTGAAGCTTTCTTT
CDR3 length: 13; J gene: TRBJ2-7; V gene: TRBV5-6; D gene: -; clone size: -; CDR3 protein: CASSRPPGRVEYF; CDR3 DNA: TGTGCCAGCAGCCGCCCCCCGGGACGCGTCGAGTACTTC
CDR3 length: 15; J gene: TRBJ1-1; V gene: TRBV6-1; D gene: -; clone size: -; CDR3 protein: CASSEWSVDAREAFF; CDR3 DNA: TGTGCCAGCAGTGAATGGTCGGTGGACGCCCGTGAAGCTTTCTTT
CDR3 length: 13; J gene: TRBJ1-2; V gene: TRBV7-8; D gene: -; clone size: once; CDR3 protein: CASSYGRSYGYTF; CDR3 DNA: TGTGCCAGCAGCTACGGACGGTCCTATGGCTACACCTTC
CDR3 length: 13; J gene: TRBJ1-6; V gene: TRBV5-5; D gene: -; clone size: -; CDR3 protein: CASSLPYNSPLHF; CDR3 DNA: TGTGCCAGCAGCTTACCCTATAATTCACCCCTCCACTTT
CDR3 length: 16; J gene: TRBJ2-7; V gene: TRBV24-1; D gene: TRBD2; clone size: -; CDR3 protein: CATSDTGTTTTYEQYF; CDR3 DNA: TGTGCCACCAGTGATACCGGGACTACTACTACCTACGAGCAGTACTTC
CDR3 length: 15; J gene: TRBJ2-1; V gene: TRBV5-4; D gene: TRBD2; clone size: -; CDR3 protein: CASSWTSGEYNEQFF; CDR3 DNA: TGTGCCAGCAGCTGGACTAGCGGGGAGTACAATGAGCAGTTCTTC
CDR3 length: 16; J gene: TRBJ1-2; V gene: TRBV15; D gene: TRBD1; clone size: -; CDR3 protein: CATSRVTGGANYGYTF; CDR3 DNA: TGTGCCACCAGCAGGGTCACAGGGGGGGCTAACTATGGCTACACCTTC
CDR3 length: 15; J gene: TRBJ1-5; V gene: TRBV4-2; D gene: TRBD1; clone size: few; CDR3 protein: CASSLDTGGNQPQHF; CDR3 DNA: TGTGCCAGCAGCCTCGATACAGGGGGCAATCAGCCCCAGCATTTT
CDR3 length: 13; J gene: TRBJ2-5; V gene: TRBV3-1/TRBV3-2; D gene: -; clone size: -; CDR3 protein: CASRSWQGETQYF; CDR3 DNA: TGTGCCAGCAGGTCGTGGCAGGGCGAGACCCAGTACTTC
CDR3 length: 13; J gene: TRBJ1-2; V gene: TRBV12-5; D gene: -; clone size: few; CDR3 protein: CASGLISAAGYTF; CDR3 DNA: TGTGCTAGTGGTTTGATCAGTGCGGCTGGCTACACCTTC
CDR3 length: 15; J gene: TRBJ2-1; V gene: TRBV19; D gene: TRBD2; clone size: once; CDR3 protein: CASTSRLAGYNEQFF; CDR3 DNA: TGTGCCAGTACCTCCCGGCTAGCGGGATATAATGAGCAGTTCTTC
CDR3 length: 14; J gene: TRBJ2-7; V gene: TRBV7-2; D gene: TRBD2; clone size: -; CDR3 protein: CASSLEGLVYEQYF; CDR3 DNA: TGTGCCAGCAGCTTAGAGGGACTAGTATACGAGCAGTACTTC
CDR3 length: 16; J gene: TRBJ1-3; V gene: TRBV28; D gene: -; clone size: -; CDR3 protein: CASSFGVAGGQNTIYF; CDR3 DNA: TGTGCCAGCAGTTTTGGCGTGGCGGGGGGGCAAAACACCATATATTTT
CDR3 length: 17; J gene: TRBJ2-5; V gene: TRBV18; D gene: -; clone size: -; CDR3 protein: CASSPYRDGSNQETQYF; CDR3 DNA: TGTGCCAGCTCACCATACCGGGACGGGTCGAACCAAGAGACCCAGTACTTC
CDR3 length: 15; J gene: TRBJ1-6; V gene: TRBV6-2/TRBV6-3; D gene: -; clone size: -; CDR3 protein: CASSPATGIPPFVHF; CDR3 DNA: TGTGCCAGCAGTCCAGCTACAGGGATCCCGCCCTTTGTCCACTTT
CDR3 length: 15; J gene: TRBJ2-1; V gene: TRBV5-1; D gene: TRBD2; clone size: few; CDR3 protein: CASSLVLAGNNEQFF; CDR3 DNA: TGCGCCAGCAGCTTGGTCCTAGCGGGCAACAATGAGCAGTTCTTC
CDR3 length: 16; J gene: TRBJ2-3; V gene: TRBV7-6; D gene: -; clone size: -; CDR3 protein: CASSLVGQGSGDTQYF; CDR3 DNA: TGTGCCAGCAGCTTAGTGGGGCAGGGGAGCGGAGATACGCAGTATTTT
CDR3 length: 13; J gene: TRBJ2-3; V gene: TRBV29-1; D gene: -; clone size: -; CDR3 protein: CSVEVAGTDTQYF; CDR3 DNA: TGCAGCGTTGAAGTGGCCGGAACAGATACGCAGTATTTT
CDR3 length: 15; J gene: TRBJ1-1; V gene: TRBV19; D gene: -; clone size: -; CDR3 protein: CASRVGAGRVTEAFF; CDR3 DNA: TGTGCCAGTCGCGTTGGAGCAGGGCGGGTCACTGAAGCTTTCTTT
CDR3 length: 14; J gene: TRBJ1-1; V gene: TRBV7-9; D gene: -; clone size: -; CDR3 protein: CASNPPGDYREAFF; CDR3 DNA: TGTGCCAGCAACCCCCCCGGAGACTACAGAGAAGCTTTCTTT
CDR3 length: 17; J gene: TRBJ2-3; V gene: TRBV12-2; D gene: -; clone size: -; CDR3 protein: CASRSCVGGISTDTQYF; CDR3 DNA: TGTGCAAGTCGTTCCTGTGTGGGGGGGATTAGCACAGATACGCAGTATTTT
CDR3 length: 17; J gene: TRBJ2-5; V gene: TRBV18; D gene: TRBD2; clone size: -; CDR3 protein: CASSPIPTSGRGETQYF; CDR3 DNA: TGTGCCAGCTCACCAATACCAACTAGCGGGAGAGGAGAGACCCAGTACTTC
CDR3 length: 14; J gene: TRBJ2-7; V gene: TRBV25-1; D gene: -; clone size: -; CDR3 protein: CASSEWGSSYEQYF; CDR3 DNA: TGTGCCAGCAGTGAATGGGGCAGCTCCTACGAGCAGTACTTC
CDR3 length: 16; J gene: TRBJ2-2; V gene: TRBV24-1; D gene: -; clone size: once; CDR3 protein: CATSDSYRANTGELFF; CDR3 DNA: TGTGCCACCAGTGATTCCTACAGGGCGAACACCGGGGAGCTGTTTTTT
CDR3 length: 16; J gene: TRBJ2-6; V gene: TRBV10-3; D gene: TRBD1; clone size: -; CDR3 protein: CAISEGQGAGANVLTF; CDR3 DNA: TGTGCCATCAGCGAGGGCCAGGGGGCGGGGGCCAACGTCCTGACTTTC
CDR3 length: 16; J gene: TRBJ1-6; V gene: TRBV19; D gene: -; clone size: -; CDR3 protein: CASSASRGTYNSPLHF; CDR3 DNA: TGTGCCAGTAGTGCCAGCAGGGGCACCTATAATTCACCCCTCCACTTT